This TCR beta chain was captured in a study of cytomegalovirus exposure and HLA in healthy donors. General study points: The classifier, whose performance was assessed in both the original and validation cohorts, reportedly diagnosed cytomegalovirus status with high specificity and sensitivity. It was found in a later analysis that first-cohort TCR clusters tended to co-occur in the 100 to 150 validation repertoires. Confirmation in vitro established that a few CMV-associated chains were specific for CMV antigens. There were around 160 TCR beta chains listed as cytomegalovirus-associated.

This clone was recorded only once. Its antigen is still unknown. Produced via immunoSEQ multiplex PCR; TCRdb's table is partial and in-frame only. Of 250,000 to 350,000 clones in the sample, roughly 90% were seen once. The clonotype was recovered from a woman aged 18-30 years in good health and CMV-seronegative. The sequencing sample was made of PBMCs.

Here the CDR3 reads CASSLVGQGADTQYF. In DNA, the CDR3 is TGCGCCAGCAGCTTGGTGGGGCAGGGCGCAGATACGCAGTATTTT. The chain couples TRBV5-1 to TRBJ2-3; D perhaps matches TRBD1 (5 bases). CDR1 is SGHRS, CDR2 YFSETQ, per germline. The CDR3 has 15 residues. The germline V and J ends were trimmed by 0 bases and 4 bases, with 12 bases remaining between them.